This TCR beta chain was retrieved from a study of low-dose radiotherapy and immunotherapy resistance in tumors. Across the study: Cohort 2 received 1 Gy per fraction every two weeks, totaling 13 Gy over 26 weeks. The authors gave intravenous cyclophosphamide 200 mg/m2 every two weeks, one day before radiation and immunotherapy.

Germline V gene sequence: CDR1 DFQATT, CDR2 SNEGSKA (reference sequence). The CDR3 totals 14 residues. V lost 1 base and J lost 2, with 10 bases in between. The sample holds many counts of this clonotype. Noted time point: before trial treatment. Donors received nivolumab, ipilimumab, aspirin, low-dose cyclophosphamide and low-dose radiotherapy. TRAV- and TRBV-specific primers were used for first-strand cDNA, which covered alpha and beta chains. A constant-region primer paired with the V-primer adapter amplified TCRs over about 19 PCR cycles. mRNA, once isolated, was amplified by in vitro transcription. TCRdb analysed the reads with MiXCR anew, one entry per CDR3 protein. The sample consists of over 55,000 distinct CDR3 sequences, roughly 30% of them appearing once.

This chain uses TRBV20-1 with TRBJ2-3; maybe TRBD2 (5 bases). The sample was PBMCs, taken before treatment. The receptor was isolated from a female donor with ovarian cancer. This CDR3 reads CSARVLGLTDTQYF. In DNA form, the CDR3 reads TGCAGTGCTAGAGTTTTAGGACTCACAGATACGCAGTATTTT.